This entry concerns a single T cell receptor (beta chain). Its antigen is still unknown. This record belongs to a study of CD8 T cells in ankylosing spondylitis. Study conclusions and caveats: Apparently characteristic of ankylosing spondylitis blood was a TCR beta motif (fewer than 10 highly homologous variants). Matched ankylosing spondylitis synovial fluid reportedly contained a significantly enriched population of disease-linked clones.

Germline V gene data show CDR1 as DFQATT and CDR2 as SNEGSKA (reference sequence). The CDR3 runs to 15 residues. The ends lost 3 bases at V and 2 bases at J; junction bases unmatched: 6. Construction of TCR beta libraries was performed using quantitative 5'-RACE with molecular barcodes. One entry per CDR3 protein, called by TCRdb with MiXCR from the 5' RACE reads. This sample has approximately 350,000 distinct CDR3 sequences, with about 20% found just once. Sample: blood, either unsorted or a sorted T cell fraction (not recorded which). V is TRBV20-1 and J is TRBJ2-3; 9 bases are shared with TRBD2. This TCR was recovered from a male donor with ankylosing spondylitis or in good health (not recorded which). The CDR3 DNA follows: TGCAGTGCTAGTATTCTAGCGGGACTCACAGATACGCAGTATTTT. Translation gives CSASILAGLTDTQYF.